The source of this T cell receptor beta chain is a study of blood T cells in healthy people across ages. Notes on the study in general: As naive T cell percentage varied, TCR beta diversity correlated strongly with it.

This clonotype was seen more than once but under ten times. The antigen is undetermined. A sample-barcoded 5' primer and a J-beta primer mix were used in a second PCR of about 7 to 11 cycles. TCRdb used MiXCR to reprocess the 5' RACE reads, holding one entry per CDR3 protein. The sample includes approximately 730,000 distinct CDR3 sequences, around 40% of them seen just once. Germline CDR1 reads LGHDT; CDR2 reads YNNKEL (reference sequence). CDR3 length: 17 amino acids. Losses at the gene ends were 5 bases for V and 6 bases for J; bases not matched to a gene: 11. The chain couples TRBV3-1 to TRBJ2-3; 13 nucleotides line up with TRBD2. The TCR comes from a woman aged 60-75 years in good health. Sequenced sample: blood. In DNA, the CDR3 is TGTGCCAGCAGCTTGAAGACTAGCGGGAGGTATTTCGATACGCAGTATTTT. It yields the protein CASSLKTSGRYFDTQYF.